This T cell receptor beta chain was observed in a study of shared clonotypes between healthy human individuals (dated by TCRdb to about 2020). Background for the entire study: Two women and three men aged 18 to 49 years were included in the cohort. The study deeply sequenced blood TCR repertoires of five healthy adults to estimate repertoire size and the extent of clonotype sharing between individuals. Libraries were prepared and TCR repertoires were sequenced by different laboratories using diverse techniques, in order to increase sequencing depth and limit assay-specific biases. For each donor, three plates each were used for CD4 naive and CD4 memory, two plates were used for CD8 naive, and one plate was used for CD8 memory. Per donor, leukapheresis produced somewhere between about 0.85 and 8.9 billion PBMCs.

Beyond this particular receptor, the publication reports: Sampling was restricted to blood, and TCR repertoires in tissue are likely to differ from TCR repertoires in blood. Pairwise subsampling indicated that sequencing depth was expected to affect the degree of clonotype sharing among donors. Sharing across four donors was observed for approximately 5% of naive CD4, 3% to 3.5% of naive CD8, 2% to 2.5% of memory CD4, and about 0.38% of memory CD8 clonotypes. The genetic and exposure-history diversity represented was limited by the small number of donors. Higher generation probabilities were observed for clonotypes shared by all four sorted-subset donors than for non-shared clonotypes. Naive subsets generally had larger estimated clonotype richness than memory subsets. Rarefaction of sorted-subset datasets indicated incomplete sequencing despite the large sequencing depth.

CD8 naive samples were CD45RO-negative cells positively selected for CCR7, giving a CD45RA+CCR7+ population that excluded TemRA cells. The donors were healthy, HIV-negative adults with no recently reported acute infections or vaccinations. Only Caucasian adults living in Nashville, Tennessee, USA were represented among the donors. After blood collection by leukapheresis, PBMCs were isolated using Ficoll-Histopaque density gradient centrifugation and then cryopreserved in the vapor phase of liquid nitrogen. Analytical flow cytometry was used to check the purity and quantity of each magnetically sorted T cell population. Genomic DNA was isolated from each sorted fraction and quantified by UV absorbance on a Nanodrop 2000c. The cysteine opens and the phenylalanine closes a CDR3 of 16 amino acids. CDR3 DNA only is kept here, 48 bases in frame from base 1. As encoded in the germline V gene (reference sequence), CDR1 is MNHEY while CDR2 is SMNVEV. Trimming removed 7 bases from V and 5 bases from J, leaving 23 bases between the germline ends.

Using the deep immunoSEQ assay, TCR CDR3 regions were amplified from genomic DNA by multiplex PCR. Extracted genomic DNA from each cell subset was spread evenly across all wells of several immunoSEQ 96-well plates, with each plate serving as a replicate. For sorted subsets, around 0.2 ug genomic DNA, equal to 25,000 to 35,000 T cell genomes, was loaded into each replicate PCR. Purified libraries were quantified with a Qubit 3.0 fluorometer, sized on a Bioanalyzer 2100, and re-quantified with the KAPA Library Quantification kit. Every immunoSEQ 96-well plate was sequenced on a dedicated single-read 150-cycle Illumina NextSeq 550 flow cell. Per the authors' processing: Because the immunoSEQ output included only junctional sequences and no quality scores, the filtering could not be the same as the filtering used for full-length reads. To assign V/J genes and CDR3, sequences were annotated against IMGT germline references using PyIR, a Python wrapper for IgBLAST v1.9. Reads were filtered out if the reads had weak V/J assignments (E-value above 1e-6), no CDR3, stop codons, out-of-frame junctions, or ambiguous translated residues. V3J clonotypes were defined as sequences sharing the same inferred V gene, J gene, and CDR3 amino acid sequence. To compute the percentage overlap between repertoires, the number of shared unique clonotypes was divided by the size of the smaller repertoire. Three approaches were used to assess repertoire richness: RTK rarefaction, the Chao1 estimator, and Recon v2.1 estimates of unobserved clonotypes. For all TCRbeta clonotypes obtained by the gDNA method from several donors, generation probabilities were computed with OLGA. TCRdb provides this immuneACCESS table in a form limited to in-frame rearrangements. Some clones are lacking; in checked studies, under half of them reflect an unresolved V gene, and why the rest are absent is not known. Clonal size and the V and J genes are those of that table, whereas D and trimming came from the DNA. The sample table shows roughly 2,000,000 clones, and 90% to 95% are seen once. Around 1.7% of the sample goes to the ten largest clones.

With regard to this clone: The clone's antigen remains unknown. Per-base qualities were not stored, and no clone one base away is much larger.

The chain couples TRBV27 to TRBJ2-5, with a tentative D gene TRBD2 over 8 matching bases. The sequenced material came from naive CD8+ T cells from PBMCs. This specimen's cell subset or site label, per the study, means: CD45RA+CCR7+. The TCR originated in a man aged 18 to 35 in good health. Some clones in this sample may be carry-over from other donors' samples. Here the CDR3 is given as CASTPRGGQSWETQYF. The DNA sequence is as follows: TGTGCCAGCACTCCCCGGGGGGGACAGTCATGGGAGACCCAGTACTTC.